This T cell receptor (beta chain) was found in a study of T-cell memory formation after mild COVID-19 (TCRdb year 2021). A note on the overall study: TCR sequence clusters from the two donors were found to be largely donor specific. In a couple of donors, T-cell clones that expanded and contracted after mild COVID-19 were tracked by sequencing TCRalpha and TCRbeta repertoires over time. The cohort comprised two young, previously healthy adult volunteers, one female and one male. Paper-wide results and their limitations: The study covered only a couple of mild cases, and larger cohorts including severe cases with pre-infection samples were considered necessary. The second-wave clones that peaked on day 37 were not confirmed to be SARS-CoV-2 specific. Contracting CD4+ clones were located mainly in the CM and EM memory subsets, whereas CD8+ clones were found to be enriched in EMRA. Some responding clones were found in pre-infection memory, which suggests that pre-existing cross-reactive memory T cells took part in the SARS-CoV-2 response. From day 15 to 85, contracting clones showed balanced CD4/CD8 phenotypes, whereas a second wave of clones that expanded from day 15 to 37 leaned towards CD4+.

Sequencing was carried out with an Illumina NovaSeq 6000. TCRalpha and TCRbeta cDNA libraries were constructed by 5'RACE with constant-segment primers, with sample barcodes and unique molecular identifiers being introduced. RNA was extracted from every sample with Trizol reagent. Amplification of the libraries took two PCR steps, and the second step added a second sample barcode plus Illumina TruSeq adapters. The libraries were sequenced on an Illumina NovaSeq using 2 x 150 bp paired-end reads. The study's own analysis went as follows. Demultiplexing of reads and collapsing into UMI-guided consensus sequences were performed with migec v1.2.7. Using mixcr v2.1.11, UMI consensuses were aligned to TRA and TRB V and J templates and then assembled into clonotypes. A clonotype was counted as expanded or contracted only if both edgeR and NoisET called the change significant, with noise models trained on biological replicates. For edgeR calls, the thresholds were a false discovery rate-adjusted p below 0.01 and a log2 fold-change of 1. PCA with hierarchical clustering of max-normalized trajectories of the 1000 most abundant clonotypes was used as exploratory dynamics analysis. Each responding clone was given a CD4 or CD8 phenotype based on the CD4+ and CD8+ repertoires, which had been sequenced separately. TCRdb cleaned the public reads at Q25 with fastp, built clones with MiXCR and kept in-frame beta chains. Rows are unified per CDR3 protein, each entry keeping the most common DNA and genes. Here the V and J calls rest on TCRdb's processing, not on the authors' analysis. This sample has over 120,000 distinct CDR3 sequences in its table, and less than 25% of those were observed once. Of the sample, approximately 25% falls within the top ten clones.

Ficoll-Paque density gradient centrifugation was used to isolate PBMCs. This clonotype was picked up a small number of times. The antigen it binds to is not known. Base qualities are not at hand, and no much larger clone is one base apart. The origin of this receptor is an adult woman who had mild COVID-19 (a few samples of this study predate the infection). The sample titles of this study are shuffled in the database, so cell type and time point are left out; the donor was told from shared clones. Sequenced input: PBMCs or a T cell subset sorted from them (not recorded which).

The nucleotide sequence reads TGCAGCGTTGAAGATAGCGGGAGGGTTTCATACAATGAGCAGTTCTTC. This gives the protein CSVEDSGRVSYNEQFF. The sequence is built from TRBV29-1 and TRBJ2-1, with 11 middle bases fitting TRBD2. Relative to germline, V is missing 0 bases and J is missing 4 bases, with 5 bases of the junction outside any gene match. The CDR3, cysteine through phenylalanine, is 16 amino acids long. Only the CDR3 part of the read is kept: 48 bases, read in frame from the first base. The germline V gene yields SQVTM for CDR1 and ANQGSEA for CDR2.